The entry below gives a single T cell receptor beta chain sequence along with its context. This clone has only one observation. Its cognate antigen has yet to be identified. Base qualities are missing; no much larger clone stands one base away. For sequencing of the TCRbeta CDR3 region, genomic DNA was extracted from the sorted cells. TCRbeta CDR3 regions were sequenced using the immunoSEQ Assay. TCRdb limited this immuneACCESS table to in-frame rearrangements with V and J called. A share of clones is missing; checked studies link under half to unresolved V genes, and the rest is unexplained. This sample comprises roughly 70,000 clones, approximately 90% of them detected only once. The ten largest clones represent under 3.5% of the sample. The data belong to a study of OX40 agonist ivuxolimab in advanced cancers. For context, the study as a whole: Ivuxolimab was an agonistic, fully human IgG2 monoclonal antibody directed against OX40 (CD134), a costimulatory receptor. The monotherapy dose-escalation portion (N = 52 patients) of the phase I ivuxolimab trial is reported in the paper. The point of sequencing TCRbeta in the periphery was to test whether ivuxolimab changed TCR sequence diversity and drove clonal T-cell expansion. Intravenous ivuxolimab was administered to patients every 2 weeks at six dose levels: 0.01, 0.1, 0.3, 1.5, 3 and 10 mg/kg. Partial responses occurred in three dose-escalation patients: two with cutaneous melanoma and one with hepatocellular carcinoma. Prior anti-PD-1, anti-PD-L1 or anti-CTLA-4 therapy was permitted, and checkpoint inhibitors had been received by under 50% of dose-escalation patients. Of the approximately 53 patients in dose escalation, approximately 20 had hepatocellular carcinoma, approximately 15 had melanoma, 9 had renal cell carcinoma and 9 had head and neck cancer. In the dose-escalation cohort, 70% to 90% of patients were male, and the mean age was around 60 years with a range of 23 to 79. Study-level results and caveats: At doses from 0.1 to 3.0 mg/kg, clonal expansion was seen in both CD4+ and CD8+ blood T cells between baseline and week 6. After ivuxolimab, expanded clones were on average more numerous among CD8+ T cells than among CD4+ T cells. In the 0.1-3.0 mg/kg groups, partial responders were among the patients with the lowest normalized peripheral clonal expansion, particularly in CD8+ T cells. Low levels of normalized T-cell clonal expansion were also seen in some patients who did not respond. The antigen specificity of the peripheral T cells that underwent clonal expansion was not determined.

Patients with autoimmune disease history or receiving systemic immunosuppression were excluded from the trial. Peripheral blood for TCR sequencing was collected from all dose cohorts at baseline, on cycle 4 day 1, and on cycle 7 day 1. Samples were obtained from an open-label, multicenter, first-in-human phase I dose-escalation trial of ivuxolimab. Adults with locally advanced or metastatic head and neck squamous cell, hepatocellular, melanoma or renal cell carcinoma were enrolled in the trial. Before TCR sequencing, CD4+ T cells and CD8+ T cells from peripheral blood were sorted into separate populations. The sample here was CD4+ or CD8+ T cells sorted from blood, taken in a trial of the OX40 agonist ivuxolimab. The TCR was taken from an adult with an advanced solid tumor such as melanoma, head and neck, liver or kidney cancer.

The CDR3 protein sequence reads: CASQAAPGELFF. The DNA sequence follows: TGTGCCAGCCAGGCAGCCCCCGGGGAGCTGTTTTTT. The chain uses TRBV28 and TRBJ2-2, with an unclear D gene assignment. V is shortened by 8 bases, J by 6 bases, and the region joining them spans 10 bases. The CDR3 spans 12 residues, from the cysteine through the phenylalanine. Left in the record is the CDR3 DNA by itself, 36 bases read in frame from the first base. As encoded in the germline V gene, CDR1 is MDHEN while CDR2 is SYDVKM.